Following are 3 T cell receptor beta chains from one sample sequenced in a study of monozygotic twins with inflammatory bowel disease. TCRdb re-called the 5' RACE reads and catalogs CDR3 proteins one per entry, DNA excluded. This sample's table has about 450,000 distinct CDR3 sequences. The material sequenced was blood. Every receptor here comes from a human donor with ulcerative colitis or Crohn's disease, or a healthy co-twin of an affected twin (not recorded which).

J is TRBJ1-3 and V is TRBV4-3; TCRdb selects TRBD1, and the lack of DNA leaves this call unchecked. There are 19 residues in the CDR3. Germline V gene data show CDR1 as LGHNA and CDR2 as YSLEER. The CDR3 loop reads CASSQDFLTGRNSGNTIYF.

This chain joins TRBV6-6 and TRBJ1-1; TCRdb names TRBD1, which stays unverified in the absence of DNA. The CDR3 is made up of 12 amino acids. Per the germline V gene, CDR1 is MNHNY and CDR2 is SVGAGI (reference sequence). CDR3 in amino acids: CASGQGETEAFF.

The rearrangement uses TRBV11-2 and TRBJ2-5; lacking DNA, the TRBD2 call made by TCRdb goes unchecked. The CDR3 sequence is 14 residues long. In germline, CDR1 is SGHAT, CDR2 FQNNGV. This chain's CDR3 is CASRVAGFQETQYF.